This note documents a single T cell receptor (beta chain) sequence. Antigen: not known. V lost 5 bases to trimming and J lost 8 bases, with 21 bases between them. This CDR3 has 15 amino acids. Germline V gives CDR1 MDHEN, CDR2 SYDVKM. The data derive from a study of cytotoxic CD8 clonotypes in ibrutinib-treated CLL. Study-wide background: Response sampling came at median roughly a year of treatment, ranging about 6 to 40 months. Mean per-sample yields comprised around 280,000 productive templates and 75,000 to 95,000 productive rearrangements.

The assay was immunoSEQ multiplex PCR, and TCRdb's table has in-frame clones only and misses some. The sample holds under 300,000 clones, 70% seen once. General study results and limits: Baseline clonality was higher than in age-matched healthy donors and moved in step with circulating CD8+ T-cell counts. Public clonotypes occurred uncommonly; on treatment, they contracted or remained stable.

The source is a human donor with chronic lymphocytic leukemia. Source: PBMCs, taken after 24 months of ibrutinib treatment. The chain couples TRBV28 to TRBJ1-2; no clear D gene. CDR3 sequence (DNA): TGTGCCAGCAGTGTCCTACGGACTCCTCTCGGGGGCTACACCTTC. This translates into CASSVLRTPLGGYTF.